This T cell receptor (beta chain) was identified during a study of shared clonotypes between healthy human individuals. Data came from immunoSEQ multiplex PCR; TCRdb stores just in-frame clones and leaves some out. The sample lists roughly 1,500,000 clones; 95% to 99% were seen once. Regarding this clone: Its antigen is not known.

Germline CDR1 SGHTA, CDR2 FQGNSA. This CDR3 comprises 14 residues. V lost 4 bases to trimming and J lost 8 bases; unmatched junction nucleotides: 1. The study, taken as a whole, reports: When naive CD4 clonotypes were compared across a few donors, around 5% were shared.

The chain is built from TRBV7-2 and TRBJ2-3, with TRBD2 identical over 15 bases. The TCR originated in a man aged 25 to 40 in good health. Input material: naive CD4+ T cells sorted from blood. The subset was: CD45RA+ positively selected. The CDR3: CASSSGLAGGTQYF. DNA of the CDR3: TGTGCCAGCAGCTCGGGACTAGCGGGAGGTACGCAGTATTTT.